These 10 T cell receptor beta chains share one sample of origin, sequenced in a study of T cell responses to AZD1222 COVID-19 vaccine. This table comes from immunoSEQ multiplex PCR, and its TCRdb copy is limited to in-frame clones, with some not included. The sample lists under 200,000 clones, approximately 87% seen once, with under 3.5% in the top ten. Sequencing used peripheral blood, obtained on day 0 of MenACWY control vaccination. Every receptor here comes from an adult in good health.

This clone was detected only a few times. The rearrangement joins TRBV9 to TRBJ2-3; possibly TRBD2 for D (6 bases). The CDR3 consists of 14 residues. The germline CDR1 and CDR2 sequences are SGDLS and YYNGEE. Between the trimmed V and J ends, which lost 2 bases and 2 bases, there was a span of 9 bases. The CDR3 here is CASSVRGTTDTQYF. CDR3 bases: TGTGCCAGCAGCGTCCGGGGGACCACAGATACGCAGTATTTT. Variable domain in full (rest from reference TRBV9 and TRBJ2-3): DSGVTQTPKHLITATGQRVTLRCSPRSGDLSVYWYQQSLDQGLQFLIQYYNGEERAKGNILERFSAQQFPDLHSELNLSSLELGDSALYFCASSVRGTTDTQYFGPGTRLTVL.

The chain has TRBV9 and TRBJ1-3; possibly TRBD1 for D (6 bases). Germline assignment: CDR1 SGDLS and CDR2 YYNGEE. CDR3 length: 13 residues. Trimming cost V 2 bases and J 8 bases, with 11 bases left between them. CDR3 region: CASSVSRGDTIYF. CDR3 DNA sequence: TGTGCCAGCAGCGTCAGCAGGGGTGACACCATATATTTT.

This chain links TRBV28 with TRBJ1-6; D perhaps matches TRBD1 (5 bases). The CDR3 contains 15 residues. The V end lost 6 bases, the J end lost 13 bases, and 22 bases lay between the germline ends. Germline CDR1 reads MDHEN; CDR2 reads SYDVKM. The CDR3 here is CASSTPGALNGPLHF. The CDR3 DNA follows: TGTGCCAGCAGCACTCCCGGGGCACTAAATGGGCCCCTCCACTTT.

The CDR3 DNA is TGCAGCGTTGCTCCATCGACGGGGGAGCAGTACTTC. Translation: CSVAPSTGEQYF. The chain links TRBV29-1 to TRBJ2-7, with D possibly being TRBD2 (5 bases). V shed 4 bases and J shed 7 bases, with 14 bases lying between them. The CDR3 sequence is 12 residues long. Germline lookup yields CDR1 SQVTM and CDR2 ANQGSEA.

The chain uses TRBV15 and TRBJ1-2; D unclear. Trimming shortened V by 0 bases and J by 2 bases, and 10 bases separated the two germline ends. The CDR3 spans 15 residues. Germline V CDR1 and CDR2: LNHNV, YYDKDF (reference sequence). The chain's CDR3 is CATSRDSSQNYGYTF. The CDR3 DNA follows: TGTGCCACCAGCAGAGACTCTAGCCAAAACTATGGCTACACCTTC. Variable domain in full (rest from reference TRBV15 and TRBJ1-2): DAMVIQNPRYQVTQFGKPVTLSCSQTLNHNVMYWYQQKSSQAPKLLFHYYDKDFNNEADTPDNFQSRRPNTSFCFLDIRSPGLGDTAMYLCATSRDSSQNYGYTFGSGTRLTVV.

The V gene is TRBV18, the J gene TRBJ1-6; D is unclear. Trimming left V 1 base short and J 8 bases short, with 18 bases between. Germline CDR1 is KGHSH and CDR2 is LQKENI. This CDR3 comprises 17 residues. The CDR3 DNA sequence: TGTGCCAGCTCACCACTGGGCAGCTATCGGGCGGATTCACCCCTCCACTTT. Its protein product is CASSPLGSYRADSPLHF.

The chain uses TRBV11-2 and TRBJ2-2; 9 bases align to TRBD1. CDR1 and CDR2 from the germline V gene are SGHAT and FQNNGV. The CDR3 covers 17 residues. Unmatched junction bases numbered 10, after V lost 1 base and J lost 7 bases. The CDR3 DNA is TGTGCCAGCAGCTTAGCCGGGTACAGGGGGCTGGTCGGGGAGCTGTTTTTT. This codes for CASSLAGYRGLVGELFF.

CDR3 nucleotide sequence: TGTGCCAGCAGCTTAGTCAGGACTAGCGGGAGCAGGCACGAGCAGTACTTC. This translates into CASSLVRTSGSRHEQYF. This chain uses TRBV7-9 with TRBJ2-7; the match to TRBD2 covers 13 bases. This CDR3 region has 17 residues. The germline CDR1 and CDR2 sequences are SEHNR and FQNEAQ (reference sequence). Trimming removed 1 base from V and 5 bases from J; junction bases left unmatched: 8.

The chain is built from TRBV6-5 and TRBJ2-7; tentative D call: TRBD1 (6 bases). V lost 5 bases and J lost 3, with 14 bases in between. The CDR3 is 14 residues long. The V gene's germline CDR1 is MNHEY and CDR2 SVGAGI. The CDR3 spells CASSTGMEGYEQYF. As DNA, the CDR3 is TGTGCCAGCAGTACAGGGATGGAAGGCTACGAGCAGTACTTC.

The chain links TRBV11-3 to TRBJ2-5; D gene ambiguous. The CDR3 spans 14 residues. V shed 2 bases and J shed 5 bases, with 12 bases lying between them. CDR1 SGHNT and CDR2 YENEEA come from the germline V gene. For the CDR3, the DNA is TGTGCCAGCAGCTTAACGAGGTCCGCCGAGACCCAGTACTTC. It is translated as CASSLTRSAETQYF.